The 25 T cell receptor beta chains presented below share a single source sample, sequenced in a study of T-cell memory formation after mild COVID-19. Each CDR3 protein is one row after TCRdb ran MiXCR on the 5' RACE reads. The data contain fewer than 150,000 distinct CDR3 sequences, approximately 15% of them singletons. Sequencing was performed on PBMCs or a T cell subset sorted from them (not recorded which). Source of these receptors: a man younger than 35 who had mild COVID-19 (a few samples of this study predate the infection). Cell type and time point are not known.

This clonotype occurred many times. The chain combines TRBV5-1 with TRBJ2-5; 7 bases line up with TRBD1. With V trimmed by 4 bases and J by 2 bases, 5 bases remained unmatched. This CDR3 is built from 14 residues. CDR1 and CDR2 (germline): SGHRS, YFSETQ. DNA of the CDR3: TGCGCCAGCAGCCCGGGACAGCCGCAAGAGACCCAGTACTTC. It codes for CASSPGQPQETQYF.

The rearrangement links TRBV10-3 to TRBJ2-3; the D gene is possibly TRBD1 (6 bases). The length of the CDR3 is 13 residues. V dropped 6 bases and J dropped 1 base, with 8 bases sitting between them. Per the germline V gene, CDR1 is ENHRY and CDR2 is SYGVKD. CDR3 nucleotides: TGTGCCATCAGGAGGACAGGCACAGATACGCAGTATTTT. Protein sequence: CAIRRTGTDTQYF.

This chain connects TRBV7-9 to TRBJ1-5; TRBD1 matches 8 bases. J lost 1 base, V lost 5 bases, and 10 bases had no gene match. The CDR3 extends over 17 amino acids. Germline V gene data show CDR1 as SEHNR and CDR2 as FQNEAQ (reference sequence). As DNA, the CDR3 is TGTGCCAGCAGCCCCCTGTTAGGACAGGGAAGCAATCAGCCCCAGCATTTT. It is translated as CASSPLLGQGSNQPQHF.

This clonotype was seen a handful of times. In DNA, the CDR3 is TGTGCCAGCAGCTTAGCGCCAGGTGGGGGCTACGAGCAGTACTTC. This encodes CASSLAPGGGYEQYF. The rearrangement uses TRBV7-2 and TRBJ2-7; the D gene could be TRBD1 or TRBD2 (5 bases each). Germline loops: CDR1 SGHTA, CDR2 FQGNSA. With 0 bases removed from V and 3 bases from J, the gap between germline ends came to 12 bases. The CDR3 runs to 15 residues.

The rearrangement uses TRBV5-5 and TRBJ2-5; D remains unclear. Germline V CDR1 and CDR2: SGHKS, YYEKEE (reference sequence). V was cut by 0 bases and J by 10 bases, with 16 bases left in between. The CDR3 extends over 14 amino acids. The CDR3 nucleotides read TGTGCCAGCAGCTTGGCAGTGCAGTCTGGAGACCAGTACTTC. It codes for CASSLAVQSGDQYF. The full variable domain, completed using reference TRBV5-5 and TRBJ2-5, is DAGVTQSPTHLIKTRGQQVTLRCSPISGHKSVSWYQQVLGQGPQFIFQYYEKEERGRGNFPDRFSARQFPNYSSELNVNALLLGDSALYLCASSLAVQSGDQYFGPGTRLLVL.

This clonotype was seen only a few times. The rearrangement joins TRBV20-1 to TRBJ2-3, with TRBD2 identical over 15 bases. The CDR3 is 15 amino acids. Looked up from germline, CDR1 is DFQATT and CDR2 is SNEGSKA (reference sequence). Germline trimming cut 5 bases from V and 9 bases from J; bases unmatched to any gene: 9. The CDR3 nucleotides read TGCAGTGCTGCCCAGGGACTAGCGGGGGGAGGGACGCAGTATTTT. Amino acids: CSAAQGLAGGGTQYF.

This clonotype appeared a few times. The chain uses TRBV27 and TRBJ2-3; 11 nucleotides match TRBD2. This CDR3 is 20 amino acids long. The germline CDR1 and CDR2 sequences are MNHEY and SMNVEV (reference sequence). The V gene end was trimmed by 3 bases and the J gene end by 6 bases; junction bases not matched to a gene: 20. The CDR3 bases are TGTGCCAGCAGTTTTGGTCCTGAACACCTCTTAGCGGGGGGGCGTGATACGCAGTATTTT. Translation: CASSFGPEHLLAGGRDTQYF.

This clonotype was seen ten or more times. CDR3 nucleotides: TGCAGTGCTATAAGCGGGGGAGTAGATACGCAGTATTTT. Translating it yields CSAISGGVDTQYF. V is TRBV20-1 and J is TRBJ2-3; 8 bases align to TRBD2. The CDR3 length is 13 residues. CDR1 is DFQATT and CDR2 is SNEGSKA in the germline V gene (reference sequence). The V gene end was trimmed by 4 bases and the J gene end by 5 bases; junction bases not matched to a gene: 5.

V is TRBV12-3 or TRBV12-4 and J is TRBJ1-6; TRBD1 might be the D (5 bases). Trimming took 5 bases from V and 10 from J, leaving 18 bases between them. The CDR3 length is 15 residues. The CDR3 sequence: CASSAHRPRGSPLHF. Written as DNA, the CDR3 is TGTGCCAGCAGTGCCCACAGGCCCCGCGGCTCACCCCTCCACTTT.

The sample holds many counts of this clonotype. The V and J genes are TRBV5-1 and TRBJ2-2; no definite D call. Germline CDR1 and CDR2: SGHRS and YFSETQ. This CDR3 comprises 15 residues. V was shortened by 1 base and J by 3 bases, with 10 bases between the two germline ends. For the CDR3, the DNA is TGCGCCAGCAGCTTGAGTACAGAAGACACCGGGGAGCTGTTTTTT. As protein: CASSLSTEDTGELFF.

A few counts support this clonotype. This chain links TRBV11-2 with TRBJ2-1; D is possibly TRBD2 (6 bases). The V end was cut by 7 bases, the J end by 0 bases, with 10 bases between. CDR1 SGHAT and CDR2 FQNNGV come from the germline V gene. The CDR3 covers 14 residues. Here the CDR3 DNA reads TGTGCCAGCAATCCGGGGGACTCCTACAATGAGCAGTTCTTC. Amino acid sequence: CASNPGDSYNEQFF.

The V call is TRBV19, the J call TRBJ1-3, with D possibly being TRBD1 (5 bases). The CDR3 consists of 20 residues. Germline V lookup: CDR1 LNHDA, CDR2 SQIVND (reference sequence). V lost 3 bases and J lost 0, with 24 bases in between. The CDR3 spells CASSMSYPGTASYSGNTIYF. CDR3 DNA: TGTGCCAGTAGTATGAGCTACCCCGGGACCGCAAGTTACTCTGGAAACACCATATATTTT.

The chain links TRBV24-1 to TRBJ1-1; D might be TRBD1 (5 bases). V was pared by 6 bases and J by 2 bases, with 9 bases between. The germline V gene has CDR1 KGHDR and CDR2 SFDVKD. The CDR3 contains 13 residues. The CDR3: CATSPGRNTEAFF. The CDR3 DNA reads TGTGCCACCAGTCCAGGGAGAAACACTGAAGCTTTCTTT.

The rearrangement uses TRBV7-2 and TRBJ2-5; the match to TRBD2 covers 8 bases. CDR1 SGHTA and CDR2 FQGNSA come from the germline V gene. After removal of 2 bases from V and 5 bases from J, the junction contained 7 bases not matched to a gene. The CDR3 sequence is 15 residues long. The CDR3 sequence is CASSLNGLAGETQYF. The CDR3 nucleotides are TGTGCCAGCAGCTTAAACGGACTAGCTGGCGAGACCCAGTACTTC.

The CDR3 loop is CATRGTTTDTQYF. The CDR3 DNA reads TGTGCCACCAGGGGTACGACGACAGATACGCAGTATTTT. This chain uses TRBV24-1 with TRBJ2-3; D gene ambiguous. Germline V gene sequence: CDR1 KGHDR, CDR2 SFDVKD. The ends were cut back, 7 bases at V and 3 bases at J, with 10 bases in the middle. This CDR3 spans 13 amino acids.

The chain recombines TRBV7-2 with TRBJ2-3; D not resolved. This CDR3 region has 15 residues. Looked up from germline, CDR1 is SGHTA and CDR2 is FQGNSA. V was trimmed by 5 bases and J by 1 base, leaving 13 bases between them. In DNA form, the CDR3 reads TGTGCCAGCAGCGGGGAACCTATCCGCACAGATACGCAGTATTTT. Amino acid sequence: CASSGEPIRTDTQYF.

This chain uses TRBV6-2 or TRBV6-3 with TRBJ2-7; D ambiguous. Germline V lookup: CDR1 MNHEY, CDR2 SVGEGT. The CDR3 loop spans 11 amino acids. Trimming removed 5 bases at V and 4 bases at J, with 6 bases between. The CDR3 sequence is CASSTLYEQYF. The CDR3 nucleotides read TGTGCCAGCAGTACCTTATACGAGCAGTACTTC.

The V call is TRBV7-8, the J call TRBJ1-2, with D uncertain. Deletions cut 3 bases from V and 2 bases from J, with 7 bases between. This CDR3 contains 13 residues. Germline CDR1 is SGHVS and CDR2 is FQNEAQ. The CDR3 loop is CASSFEPNYGYTF. CDR3 DNA sequence: TGTGCCAGCAGCTTCGAACCCAACTATGGCTACACCTTC.

The chain carries TRBV11-2 and TRBJ1-1; 10 bases line up with TRBD1. The CDR3 contains 14 residues. The V gene's germline CDR1 is SGHAT and CDR2 FQNNGV. After removal of 5 bases from V and 5 bases from J, the junction contained 5 bases not matched to a gene. In DNA form, the CDR3 reads TGTGCCAGCAGCCAGGGACAGGGGAGGACTGAAGCTTTCTTT. Residues: CASSQGQGRTEAFF.

This clonotype has a handful of counts. The chain couples TRBV11-1 to TRBJ2-1; D remains ambiguous. Germline lookup yields CDR1 SGHAT and CDR2 FQDESV (reference sequence). Trimming pared 4 bases from V and 8 bases from J, leaving 9 bases between. CDR3 length equals 12 residues. CDR3 bases: TGTGCCAGCAGCTCCCGAACGGATGAGCAGTTCTTC. This gives the protein CASSSRTDEQFF.

V is TRBV28 and J is TRBJ2-7; D could derive from TRBD1 or TRBD2 (5 bases each). This CDR3 is 15 amino acids long. From germline, CDR1 is MDHEN and CDR2 SYDVKM. V was pared by 2 bases and J by 1 base, with 12 bases between. CDR3 sequence: CASSLGRAGSYEQYV. DNA of the CDR3: TGTGCCAGCAGTTTAGGCAGGGCGGGTTCCTACGAGCAGTACGTC.

This clonotype was picked up a small number of times. The J gene is TRBJ2-3, the V gene TRBV5-1; 7 bases are a match to TRBD1. The length of the CDR3 is 15 residues. CDR1 SGHRS and CDR2 YFSETQ come from the germline V gene. V was clipped by 0 bases and J by 4 bases; unmatched bases: 5. The CDR3 loop reads CASSLVARGSDTQYF. As DNA, the CDR3 is TGCGCCAGCAGCTTGGTAGCCAGGGGGTCAGATACGCAGTATTTT.

This clonotype appeared many times. The chain couples TRBV5-1 to TRBJ2-1; D is possibly TRBD2 (6 bases). CDR1 and CDR2 (germline): SGHRS, YFSETQ. CDR3 length equals 17 residues. Trimming removed 0 bases at V and 5 bases at J, with 18 bases between. The CDR3 loop reads CASSLAIMASANNEQFF. The CDR3 DNA reads TGCGCCAGCAGCTTGGCCATTATGGCTAGCGCTAACAATGAGCAGTTCTTC.

This chain uses TRBV4-2 with TRBJ2-1; TRBD2 aligns across 9 bases. Germline lookup yields CDR1 LGHNA and CDR2 YNFKEQ. The junction had 10 bases not matched to a gene; V was cut back by 6 bases and J by 4 bases. The CDR3 extends over 16 amino acids. CDR3 in amino acids: CASRGRVRGGYNEQFF. The CDR3 bases are TGTGCCAGCAGAGGACGTGTGCGGGGGGGTTACAATGAGCAGTTCTTC.

DNA for the CDR3: TGTGCCATCAGTCTGAGCGGGGGCACAGATACGCAGTATTTT. Its protein product is CAISLSGGTDTQYF. The chain links TRBV10-3 to TRBJ2-3, with 7 positions matching TRBD2. The CDR3 is 14 residues long. Trimming took 5 bases from V and 1 from J; bases not matched to a gene: 3. CDR1 is ENHRY, CDR2 SYGVKD, per germline.